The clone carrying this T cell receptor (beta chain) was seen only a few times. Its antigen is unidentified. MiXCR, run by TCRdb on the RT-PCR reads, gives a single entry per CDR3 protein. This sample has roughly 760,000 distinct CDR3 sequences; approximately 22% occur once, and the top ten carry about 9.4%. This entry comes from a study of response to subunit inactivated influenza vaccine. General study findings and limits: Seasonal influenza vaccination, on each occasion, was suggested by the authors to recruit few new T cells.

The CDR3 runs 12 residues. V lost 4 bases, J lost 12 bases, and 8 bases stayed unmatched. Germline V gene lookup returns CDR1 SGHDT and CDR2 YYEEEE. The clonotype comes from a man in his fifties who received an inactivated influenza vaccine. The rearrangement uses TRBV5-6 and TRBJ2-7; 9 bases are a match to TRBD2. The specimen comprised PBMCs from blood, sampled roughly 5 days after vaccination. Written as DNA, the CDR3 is TGTGCCAGCAGCATTCCGGGACTAGCATCGTACTTC. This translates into CASSIPGLASYF. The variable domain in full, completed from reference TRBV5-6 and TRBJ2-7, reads DAGVTQSPTHLIKTRGQQVTLRCSPKSGHDTVSWYQQALGQGPQFIFQYYEEEERQRGNFPDRFSGHQFPNYSSELNVNALLLGDSALYLCASSIPGLASYFGPGTRLTVT.